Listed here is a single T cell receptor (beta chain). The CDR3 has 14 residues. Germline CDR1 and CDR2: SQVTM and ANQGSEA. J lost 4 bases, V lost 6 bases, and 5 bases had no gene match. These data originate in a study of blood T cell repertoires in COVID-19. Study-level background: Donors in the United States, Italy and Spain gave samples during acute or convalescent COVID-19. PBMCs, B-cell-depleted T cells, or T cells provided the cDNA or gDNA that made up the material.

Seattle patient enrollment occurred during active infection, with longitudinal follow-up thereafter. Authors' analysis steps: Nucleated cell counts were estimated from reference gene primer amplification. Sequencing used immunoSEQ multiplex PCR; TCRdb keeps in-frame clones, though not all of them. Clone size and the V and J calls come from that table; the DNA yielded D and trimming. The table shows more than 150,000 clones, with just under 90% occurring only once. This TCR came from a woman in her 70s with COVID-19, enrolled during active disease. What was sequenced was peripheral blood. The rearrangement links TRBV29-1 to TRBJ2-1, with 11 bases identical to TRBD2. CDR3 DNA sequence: TGCAGCGTCTCCGGGACTAGCGGTTACAATGAGCAGTTCTTC. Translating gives CSVSGTSGYNEQFF.